Below are 17 T cell receptor beta chains sequenced from a single sample in a study of blood T cell repertoires in COVID-19. Sequenced by immunoSEQ multiplex PCR; TCRdb stores in-frame clones only, minus some. This sample yields around 130,000 clones, of which under 85% are seen a single time; about 9.5% belongs to the top ten. The specimen sequenced was peripheral blood. The receptors derive from a man aged 40-50 years with active or convalescent COVID-19.

The gene calls are TRBV10-3 and TRBJ1-6, with 9 bases matching TRBD1. This CDR3 region has 14 residues. CDR1 and CDR2 (germline): ENHRY, SYGVKD. Losses at the gene ends were 9 bases for V and 8 bases for J; bases not matched to a gene: 8. CDR3 DNA sequence: TGTGCCATTAAATCTGACAGGGGGGATTCACCCCTCCACTTT. Its protein is CAIKSDRGDSPLHF.

J is TRBJ1-6 and V is TRBV2; TRBD1 agrees at 8 bases. The CDR3 is 12 residues long. With V trimmed by 9 bases and J by 8 bases, 3 bases remained unmatched. The V gene's germline CDR1 is SNHLY and CDR2 FYNNEI. The CDR3 DNA sequence: TGTGCCAGACAGGGGGGGGATTCACCCCTCCACTTT. It codes for CARQGGDSPLHF. Based on the CDR3 plus reference TRBV2 and TRBJ1-6, the full variable domain is EPEVTQTPSHQVTQMGQEVILRCVPISNHLYFYWYRQILGQKVEFLVSFYNNEISEKSEIFDDQFSVERPDGSNFTLKIRSTKLEDSAMYFCARQGGDSPLHFGNGTRLTVT.

The chain employs TRBV3-1 (or the pseudogene TRBV3-2) and TRBJ2-1; 7 bases map to TRBD2. Per the germline V gene, CDR1 is LGHDT and CDR2 is YNNKEL (reference sequence). The trim removed 4 bases at V and 7 bases at J, leaving 13 bases unmatched. The CDR3 is 16 residues long. The CDR3 reads CASSRRGPTGGNEQFF. CDR3 in DNA: TGTGCCAGCAGCCGTCGGGGACCAACGGGGGGAAATGAGCAGTTCTTC.

V usage is TRBV7-8 and J usage is TRBJ1-3; weak D call: TRBD1 (5 bases). The length of the CDR3 is 16 residues. Trimming took off 4 bases at V and 0 bases at J, with 13 bases between the two ends. Germline V lookup: CDR1 SGHVS, CDR2 FQNEAQ. DNA of the CDR3: TGTGCCAGCAGCTCCGGAGGGACGGTCTCTGGAAACACCATATATTTT. Translated: CASSSGGTVSGNTIYF.

The chain links TRBV25-1 to TRBJ2-1; D may be TRBD2 (5 bases). Trimming shortened V by 2 bases and J by 3 bases, and 8 bases separated the two germline ends. Germline loops: CDR1 MGHDK, CDR2 SYGVNS. The CDR3 spans 14 residues. In DNA form, the CDR3 reads TGTGCCAGCAGTGAACGGGGAAACTACAATGAGCAGTTCTTC. This sequence encodes CASSERGNYNEQFF.

This rearrangement joins TRBV6-5 to TRBJ2-7, with 7 bases that match TRBD1. CDR3 length: 16 residues. The V gene's germline CDR1 is MNHEY and CDR2 SVGAGI. Trimming took 0 bases from V and 5 from J; bases not matched to a gene: 10. CDR3 residues: CASSYSKQGSRHEQYF. The DNA for the CDR3 is TGTGCCAGCAGTTACTCGAAACAGGGGTCAAGGCACGAGCAGTACTTC.

The CDR3 region is CASQGNNEQFF. The CDR3 bases are TGCGCCAGCCAGGGGAACAATGAGCAGTTCTTC. The chain combines TRBV10-1 with TRBJ2-1; D possibly corresponds to TRBD1 (6 bases). V lost 8 bases to trimming and J lost 5 bases, with 7 bases between them. CDR3 length: 11 amino acids. Germline lookup yields CDR1 WNHNN and CDR2 SYGVQD (reference sequence).

The chain recombines TRBV5-1 with TRBJ2-3; possibly TRBD1 for D (8 bases). The V end lost 7 bases, the J end lost 0 bases, and 21 bases lay between the germline ends. Germline V gene sequence: CDR1 SGHRS, CDR2 YFSETQ. The CDR3 contains 17 residues. The CDR3 protein is CASAGGGGSISTDTQYF. The CDR3 DNA sequence: TGCGCCAGCGCAGGGGGCGGGGGCTCCATTAGCACAGATACGCAGTATTTT.

The chain recombines TRBV19 with TRBJ1-3, with D possibly being TRBD1 (5 bases). Germline loops: CDR1 LNHDA, CDR2 SQIVND (reference sequence). V was trimmed by 9 bases and J by 2 bases, leaving 17 bases between them. The CDR3 sequence is 15 residues long. This CDR3 is CASRQEGAAGNTIYF. The CDR3 bases are TGTGCCAGCAGACAAGAAGGGGCCGCTGGAAACACCATATATTTT.

CDR3 DNA: TGCGCCAGCAGCGCCGGGACTACGTATGAGCAGTTCTTC. Its protein is CASSAGTTYEQFF. The chain couples TRBV5-1 to TRBJ2-1; 7 bases match TRBD2. The CDR3 sequence is 13 residues long. CDR1 is SGHRS, CDR2 YFSETQ, per germline. V trimming: 4 bases; J trimming: 8 bases; junction bases outside the gene matches: 6. The full variable domain, in which reference TRBV5-1 and TRBJ2-1 provide the parts outside the CDR3, is KAGVTQTPRYLIKTRGQQVTLSCSPISGHRSVSWYQQTPGQGLQFLFEYFSETQRNKGNFPGRFSGRQFSNSRSEMNVSTLELGDSALYLCASSAGTTYEQFFGPGTRLTVL.

The chain has TRBV5-5 and TRBJ2-2; tentatively, D is TRBD2 (6 bases). V gave up 4 bases and J gave up 5 bases, with 15 bases separating them. This CDR3 region has 15 residues. CDR1 is SGHKS and CDR2 is YYEKEE in the germline V gene (reference sequence). The CDR3 nucleotides are TGTGCCAGCAGCCTGGGACTTGTTGGGACCGGGGAGCTGTTTTTT. This codes for CASSLGLVGTGELFF.

V usage is TRBV2 and J usage is TRBJ2-2; D is undetermined. Germline V gives CDR1 SNHLY, CDR2 FYNNEI. The CDR3 covers 14 residues. Trimming took 6 bases from V and 4 from J, leaving 12 bases between them. CDR3 DNA sequence: TGTGCCAGCAGGGTGCTGACATCCACCGGGGAGCTGTTTTTT. Protein: CASRVLTSTGELFF.

The V and J genes are TRBV6-1 and TRBJ1-5, with D perhaps TRBD1 (5 bases). CDR3 length equals 14 residues. CDR1 and CDR2 (germline): MNHNS, SASEGT. V lost 0 bases to trimming and J lost 5 bases, with 8 bases between them. In DNA, the CDR3 is TGTGCCAGCAGTGAAGCGAGCAGGGATCAGCCCCAGCATTTT. It yields the protein CASSEASRDQPQHF.

The chain carries TRBV2 and TRBJ1-4; D remains ambiguous. CDR3 length: 13 amino acids. Germline assignment: CDR1 SNHLY and CDR2 FYNNEI. Trimming cost V 7 bases and J 0 bases, with 6 bases left between them. This CDR3 reads CASITTTNEKLFF. The CDR3, as DNA: TGTGCCAGCATCACTACAACTAATGAAAAACTGTTTTTT.

The chain links TRBV4-1 to TRBJ1-4; D is perhaps TRBD1 (5 bases). The CDR3 has 14 residues. Trimming left V 0 bases short and J 13 bases short, with 15 bases between. Germline V gives CDR1 MGHRA, CDR2 YSYEKL. CDR3 loop: CASSQEPRGDGLFF. CDR3 nucleotides: TGCGCCAGCAGCCAAGAGCCCCGGGGGGATGGACTGTTTTTT.

V is TRBV11-3 and J is TRBJ1-1; possible D gene TRBD1, 6 bases. The ends were cut back, 4 bases at V and 3 bases at J, with 21 bases in the middle. The CDR3 length is 17 residues. Germline V gene lookup returns CDR1 SGHNT and CDR2 YENEEA. The CDR3 sequence is CASSSSYDRSGYTEAFF. The CDR3 DNA follows: TGTGCCAGCAGCTCGTCGTATGACAGGTCGGGGTACACTGAAGCTTTCTTT.

This clone was seen once. V is TRBV6-5 and J is TRBJ2-3, with D maybe TRBD2 (6 bases). Germline V gene sequence: CDR1 MNHEY, CDR2 SVGAGI. Trimming shortened V by 2 bases and J by 9 bases, and 9 bases separated the two germline ends. CDR3 length equals 12 residues. The CDR3: CASSYMGGTQYF. In DNA, the CDR3 is TGTGCCAGCAGTTACATGGGAGGCACGCAGTATTTT.